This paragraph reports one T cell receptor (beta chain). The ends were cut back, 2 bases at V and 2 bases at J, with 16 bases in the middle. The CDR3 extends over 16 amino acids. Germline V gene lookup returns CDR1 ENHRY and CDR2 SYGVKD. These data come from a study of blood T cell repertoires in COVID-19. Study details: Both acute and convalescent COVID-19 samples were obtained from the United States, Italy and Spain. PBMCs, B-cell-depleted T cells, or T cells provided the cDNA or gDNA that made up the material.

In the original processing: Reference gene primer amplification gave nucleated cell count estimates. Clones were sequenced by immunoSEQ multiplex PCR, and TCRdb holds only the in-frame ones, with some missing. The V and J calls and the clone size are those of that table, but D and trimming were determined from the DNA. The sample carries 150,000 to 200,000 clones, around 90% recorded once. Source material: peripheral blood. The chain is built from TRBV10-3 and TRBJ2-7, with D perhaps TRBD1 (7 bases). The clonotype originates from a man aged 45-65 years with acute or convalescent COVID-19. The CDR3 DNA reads TGTGCCATCAGTGAGACTGGGCAGGGGGGCGCCTACGAGCAGTACTTC. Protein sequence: CAISETGQGGAYEQYF.